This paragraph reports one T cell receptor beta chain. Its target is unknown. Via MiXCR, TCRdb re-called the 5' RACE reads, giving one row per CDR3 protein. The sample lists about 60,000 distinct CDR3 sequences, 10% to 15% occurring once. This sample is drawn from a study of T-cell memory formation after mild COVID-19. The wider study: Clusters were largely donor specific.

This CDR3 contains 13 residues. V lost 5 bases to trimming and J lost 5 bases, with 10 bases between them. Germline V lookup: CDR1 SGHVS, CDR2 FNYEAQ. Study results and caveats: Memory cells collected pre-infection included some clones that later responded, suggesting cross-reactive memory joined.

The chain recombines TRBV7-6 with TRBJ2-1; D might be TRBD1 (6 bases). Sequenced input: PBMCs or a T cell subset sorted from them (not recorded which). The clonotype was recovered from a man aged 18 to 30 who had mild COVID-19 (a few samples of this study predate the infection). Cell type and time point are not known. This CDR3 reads CASSSTGNNEQFF. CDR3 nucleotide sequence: TGTGCCAGCAGCAGCACAGGGAACAATGAGCAGTTCTTC.